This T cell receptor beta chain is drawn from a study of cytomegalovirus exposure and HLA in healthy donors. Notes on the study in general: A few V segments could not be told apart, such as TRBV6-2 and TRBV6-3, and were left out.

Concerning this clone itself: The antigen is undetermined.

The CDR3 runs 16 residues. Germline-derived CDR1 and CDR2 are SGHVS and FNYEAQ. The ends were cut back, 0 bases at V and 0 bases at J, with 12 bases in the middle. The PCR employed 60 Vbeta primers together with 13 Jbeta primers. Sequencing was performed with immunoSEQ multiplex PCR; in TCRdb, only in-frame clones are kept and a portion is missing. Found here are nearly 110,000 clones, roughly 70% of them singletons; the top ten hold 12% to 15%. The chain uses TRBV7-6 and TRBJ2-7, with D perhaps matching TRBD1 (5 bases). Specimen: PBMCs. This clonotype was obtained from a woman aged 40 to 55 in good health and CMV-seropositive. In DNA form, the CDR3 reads TGTGCCAGCAGCTTAGCAGGGGCCCTACTCTCCTACGAGCAGTACTTC. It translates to CASSLAGALLSYEQYF.